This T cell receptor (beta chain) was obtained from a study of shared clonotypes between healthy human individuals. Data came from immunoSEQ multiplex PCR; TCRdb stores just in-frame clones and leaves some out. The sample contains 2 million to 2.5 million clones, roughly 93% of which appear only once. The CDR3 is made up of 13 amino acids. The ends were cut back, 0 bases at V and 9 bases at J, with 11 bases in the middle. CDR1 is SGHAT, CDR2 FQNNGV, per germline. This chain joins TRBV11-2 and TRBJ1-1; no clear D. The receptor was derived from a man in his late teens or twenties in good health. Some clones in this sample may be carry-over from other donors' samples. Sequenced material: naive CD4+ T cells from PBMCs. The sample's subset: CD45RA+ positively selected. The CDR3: CASSLESRLQAFF. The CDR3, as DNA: TGTGCCAGCAGCTTAGAATCTCGCCTTCAAGCTTTCTTT.